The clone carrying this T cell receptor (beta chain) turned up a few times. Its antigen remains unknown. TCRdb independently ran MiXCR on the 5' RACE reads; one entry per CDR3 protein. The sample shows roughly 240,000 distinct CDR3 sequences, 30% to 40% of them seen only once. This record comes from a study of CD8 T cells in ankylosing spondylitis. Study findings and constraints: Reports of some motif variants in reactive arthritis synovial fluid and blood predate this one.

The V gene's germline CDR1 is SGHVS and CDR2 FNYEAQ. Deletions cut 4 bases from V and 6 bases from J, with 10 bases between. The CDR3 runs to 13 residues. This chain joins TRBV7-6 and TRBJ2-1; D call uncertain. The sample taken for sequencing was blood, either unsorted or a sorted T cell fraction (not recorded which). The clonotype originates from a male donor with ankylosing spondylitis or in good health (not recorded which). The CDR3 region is CASSSNSPNEQFF. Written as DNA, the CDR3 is TGTGCCAGCAGCTCTAACAGTCCCAATGAGCAGTTCTTC.